Included here is one T cell receptor beta chain sequence, with context. The data were obtained in a study of T cell repertoires in aging, cancer and after chemotherapy. TRB rearrangements spanning V, D and J were amplified using mixed TRB-A/B primers. One entry per CDR3 protein, called by TCRdb with MiXCR from the multiplex PCR reads. The profile shows some 9,700 distinct CDR3 sequences, approximately 33% of them singletons. TCR beta rearrangements were amplified from peripheral blood genomic DNA. Germline V lookup: CDR1 MNHEY, CDR2 SMNVEV (reference sequence). V lost 0 bases to trimming and J lost 2 bases, with 8 bases between them. The CDR3 totals 15 residues.

The sample comprised blood. J is TRBJ1-5 and V is TRBV27, with TRBD1 as a possible D gene (5 bases). The receptor was derived from a human donor in good health. The donor label of this sample is uncertain. The CDR3 DNA reads as TGTGCCAGCAGTTTATCGCAGGGTGGCAATCAGCCCCAGCATTTT. This codes for CASSLSQGGNQPQHF.